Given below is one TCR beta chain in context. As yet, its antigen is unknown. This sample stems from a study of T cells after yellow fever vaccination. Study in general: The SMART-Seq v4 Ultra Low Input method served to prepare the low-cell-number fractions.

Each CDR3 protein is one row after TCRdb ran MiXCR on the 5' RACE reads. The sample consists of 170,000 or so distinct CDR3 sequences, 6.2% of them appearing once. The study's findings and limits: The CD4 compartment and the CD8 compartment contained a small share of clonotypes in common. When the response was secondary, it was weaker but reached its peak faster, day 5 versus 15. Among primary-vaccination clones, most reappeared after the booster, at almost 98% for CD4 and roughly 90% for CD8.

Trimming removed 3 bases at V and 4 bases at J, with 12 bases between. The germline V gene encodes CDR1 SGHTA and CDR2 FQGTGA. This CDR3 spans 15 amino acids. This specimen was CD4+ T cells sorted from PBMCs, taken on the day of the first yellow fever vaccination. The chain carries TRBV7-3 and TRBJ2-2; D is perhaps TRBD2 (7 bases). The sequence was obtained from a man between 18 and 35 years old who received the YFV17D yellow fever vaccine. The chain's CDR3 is CASSFGGGATGELFF. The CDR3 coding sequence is TGTGCCAGCAGCTTCGGTGGGGGGGCCACCGGGGAGCTGTTTTTT.